Below, 3 T cell receptor beta chains from the same sample are listed, as sequenced in a study of technical replicates of blood from a few donors. Repertoires were generated with immunoSEQ multiplex PCR, while TCRdb's copy carries only in-frame clones and drops some. The table has more than 90,000 clones, roughly 95% seen once; the top ten hold roughly 0.21%. The sequenced material came from T cells isolated from PBMCs. The receptors were gathered from a human donor in good health.

This chain connects TRBV25-1 to TRBJ2-7, with TRBD1 identical over 8 bases. With 4 bases clipped from V and 2 bases from J, the junction kept 4 bases outside the gene matches. The CDR3 runs to 14 residues. Germline V lookup: CDR1 MGHDK, CDR2 SYGVNS. This CDR3 reads CASSGTGGTYEQYF. Written as DNA, the CDR3 is TGTGCCAGCAGTGGTACAGGGGGAACCTACGAGCAGTACTTC.

The chain couples TRBV27 to TRBJ2-7; TRBD1 matches at 8 bases. The germline gives CDR1 MNHEY, CDR2 SMNVEV (reference sequence). Unmatched junction bases numbered 16, after V lost 6 bases and J lost 6 bases. CDR3 length: 16 amino acids. The CDR3 region has the DNA TGTGCCAGCAGCCCCGGGACAGGTTTTTTGTTTCTCGAGCAGTACTTC. Its protein is CASSPGTGFLFLEQYF.

This clone was counted between two and nine times. This rearrangement joins TRBV4-1 to TRBJ2-7; no clear D gene. V lost 1 base, J lost 2 bases, and 12 bases lay in between. The CDR3 extends over 15 amino acids. The V gene's germline CDR1 is MGHRA and CDR2 YSYEKL. For the CDR3, the DNA is TGCGCCAGCAGCCAAGTGGAGACTTACACCTACGAGCAGTACTTC. It codes for CASSQVETYTYEQYF.